The clone carrying this T cell receptor beta chain showed up just a few times. This sample was taken from a study of spatial heterogeneity in lung cancer. The time point was: sample taken at primary tumor resection. The CDR3 has 13 residues. The J segment lost 8 bases and the V segment lost 3 bases, leaving 5 bases of the junction unmatched. Per germline, CDR1 MNHEY and CDR2 SMNVEV (reference sequence). TCRdb called the 5' RACE reads again in MiXCR, with one record for every CDR3 protein. The sample yields about 92,000 distinct CDR3 sequences, approximately 12% seen once. The chain is built from TRBV27 and TRBJ1-2, with 8 bases fitting TRBD1. This receptor was taken from a male donor with early-stage non-small cell lung cancer. Specimen: PBMCs, collected at surgery. CDR3 in amino acids: CASSFPGGRGYTF. The CDR3 DNA is TGTGCCAGCAGTTTTCCAGGGGGCCGCGGCTACACCTTC.